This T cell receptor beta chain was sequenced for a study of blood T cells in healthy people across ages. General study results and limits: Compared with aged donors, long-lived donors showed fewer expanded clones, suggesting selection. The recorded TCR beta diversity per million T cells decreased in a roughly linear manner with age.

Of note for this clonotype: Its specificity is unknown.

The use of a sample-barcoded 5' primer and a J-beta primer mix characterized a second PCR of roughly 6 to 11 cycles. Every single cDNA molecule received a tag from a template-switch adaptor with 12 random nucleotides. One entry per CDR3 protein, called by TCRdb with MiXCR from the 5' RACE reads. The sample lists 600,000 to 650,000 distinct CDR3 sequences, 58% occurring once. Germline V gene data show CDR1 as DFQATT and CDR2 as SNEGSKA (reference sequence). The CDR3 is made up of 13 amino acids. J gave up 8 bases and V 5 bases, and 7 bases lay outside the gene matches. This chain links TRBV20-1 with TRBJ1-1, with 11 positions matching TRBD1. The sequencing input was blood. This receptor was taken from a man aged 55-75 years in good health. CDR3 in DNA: TGCAGTGCTTTAAACCGGGACAGGGGGGAAGCTTTCTTT. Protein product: CSALNRDRGEAFF.